This TCR beta chain was obtained from a study of blood T cell repertoires in COVID-19. Overall study: Samples representing acute and convalescent COVID-19 were sourced from the United States, Italy and Spain. PBMCs, B-cell-depleted T cells, or T cells were the source of the cDNA or gDNA that made up the material.

Researchers sorted participants into cohorts using their self-reported clinical history. This clone has a single count. Assay used: immunoSEQ multiplex PCR; TCRdb lists only in-frame clones, some missing. Here the sample spans about 290,000 clones, about 89% being singletons. Source material: PBMCs or T cells enriched from blood (not recorded which). The receptor's source is a woman in her thirties or forties who had recovered from COVID-19.

The CDR3 bases are TGTGCCACACAACAGGTGAACTATAATTCACCCCTCCACTTT. It yields the protein CATQQVNYNSPLHF. The chain combines TRBV6-5 with TRBJ1-6, with D perhaps TRBD1 (5 bases). V lost 10 bases to trimming and J lost 3 bases, with 13 bases between them. The CDR3 consists of 14 residues. Germline lookup yields CDR1 MNHEY and CDR2 SVGAGI.